Below, 19 T cell receptor beta chains from the same sample are listed, as sequenced in a study of T cell repertoires in cytomegalovirus infection. MiXCR, applied by TCRdb to the reads, yields one record per CDR3 protein. The table lists 250,000 to 300,000 distinct CDR3 sequences, around 9% of them singletons, with about 14% in the top ten. Sequenced material: PBMCs. The receptors stem from a human donor in good health (CMV status not recorded). Some clones in this sample may be carry-over from other donors' samples.

This clonotype was seen more than once but under ten times. The CDR3 DNA follows: TGTGCCAGCAGCCCCCACAGGGGGCGAGGTACTGAAGCTTTCTTT. Its translation: CASSPHRGRGTEAFF. The chain employs TRBV7-3 and TRBJ1-1; TRBD1 matches at 9 bases. Germline V gives CDR1 SGHTA, CDR2 FQGTGA. The CDR3 is 15 residues long. Trimming cost V 5 bases and J 5 bases; bases outside gene matches: 9.

This clonotype was counted many times. The rearrangement joins TRBV7-2 to TRBJ2-7; 11 positions match TRBD1. The germline gives CDR1 SGHTA, CDR2 FQGNSA. Unmatched junction bases numbered 4, after V lost 5 bases and J lost 1 base. The CDR3 length is 15 residues. CDR3 coding DNA: TGTGCCAGCAGCGGCCGGGACAGGGGGTCCTACGAGCAGTACTTC. Its protein is CASSGRDRGSYEQYF.

Many counts were recorded for this clonotype. This chain links TRBV3-1 with TRBJ1-1; D may be TRBD1 (5 bases). CDR1 and CDR2 from the germline V gene are LGHDT and YNNKEL (reference sequence). This CDR3 has 14 residues. Trimming left V 4 bases short and J 5 bases short, with 14 bases between. The CDR3 reads CASSRAGLGTEAFF. Written as DNA, the CDR3 is TGTGCCAGCAGCCGTGCAGGGTTGGGTACTGAAGCTTTCTTT.

This clonotype was seen at least ten times. The rearrangement uses TRBV6-2 or TRBV6-3 and TRBJ1-5; TRBD1 matches at 12 bases. The germline V gene encodes CDR1 MNHEY and CDR2 SVGEGT. V shed 4 bases, J shed 7 bases, and the junction held 8 bases outside the gene matches. This CDR3 is built from 16 residues. CDR3 in amino acids: CASSSDRDRGRQPQHF. The CDR3 region has the DNA TGTGCCAGCAGTTCCGACCGGGACAGGGGGCGGCAGCCCCAGCATTTT.

Ten or more counts support this clonotype. This sequence joins TRBV6-2 or TRBV6-3 and TRBJ2-7, with 9 bases matching TRBD1. The ends lost 7 bases at V and 6 bases at J; junction bases unmatched: 13. The CDR3 contains 15 residues. Germline V gene data show CDR1 as MNHEY and CDR2 as SVGEGT. The CDR3 here is CASTLTGTGQFEQYF. CDR3 sequence (DNA): TGTGCCAGCACCCTTACCGGGACAGGGCAATTCGAGCAGTACTTC.

This clonotype was seen ten or more times. The chain links TRBV14 to TRBJ1-3; D is unresolved. CDR1 and CDR2 (germline): SGHDN, FVKESK. Trimming shortened V by 3 bases and J by 3 bases, and 12 bases separated the two germline ends. The CDR3 spans 15 residues. The CDR3 is CASSHRVIGGNTIYF. In nucleotides, the CDR3 is TGTGCCAGCAGCCATCGGGTGATTGGTGGAAACACCATATATTTT.

This clonotype was seen more than once but under ten times. CDR3 sequence: CASRVGSSPLHF. The CDR3 DNA is TGTGCCAGCAGGGTGGGGAGTTCACCCCTCCACTTT. The rearrangement joins TRBV28 to TRBJ1-6; D unresolved. This CDR3 has 12 amino acids. V shed 6 bases and J shed 9 bases, with 9 bases lying between them. Germline V CDR1 and CDR2: MDHEN, SYDVKM.

This clonotype was detected only a few times. This sequence joins TRBV6-5 and TRBJ2-1; 8 bases agree with TRBD1. Germline V gene data show CDR1 as MNHEY and CDR2 as SVGAGI. CDR3 length: 15 amino acids. V dropped 2 bases and J dropped 8; count of bases not matched to a gene: 8. The CDR3 reads CASSYTGGGIDEQFF. CDR3 coding DNA: TGTGCCAGCAGTTACACAGGGGGTGGTATCGATGAGCAGTTCTTC.

The chain uses TRBV20-1 and TRBJ1-1; tentatively, D is TRBD1 (5 bases). The V end was cut by 6 bases, the J end by 7 bases, with 18 bases between. CDR1 and CDR2 (germline): DFQATT, SNEGSKA (reference sequence). The CDR3 consists of 13 residues. The CDR3, as DNA: TGCAGTGCAAGGACCAGGGTACAGGATGAAGCTTTCTTT. Encoded protein: CSARTRVQDEAFF.

This clonotype was counted ten times or more. The chain combines TRBV6-2 or TRBV6-3 with TRBJ1-1; 8 nucleotides agree with TRBD1. Germline CDR1 reads MNHEY; CDR2 reads SVGEGT. Trimming at V came to 5 bases and at J to 5 bases, leaving 7 bases not matched to a gene. CDR3 length: 14 amino acids. CDR3 DNA: TGTGCCAGCAGTAAACGACAGGGGCGGACTGAAGCTTTCTTT. Translated, it gives CASSKRQGRTEAFF.

This clonotype was seen at least ten times. V gene TRBV11-3 combines with J gene TRBJ2-2; D is perhaps TRBD2 (5 bases). CDR3 size: 17 residues. CDR1 and CDR2 from the germline V gene are SGHNT and YENEEA. V gave up 5 bases and J gave up 4 bases, with 20 bases separating them. The CDR3 loop is CASSDPPEAGGTGELFF. The CDR3 DNA reads TGTGCCAGCAGCGATCCCCCAGAAGCTGGAGGCACCGGGGAGCTGTTTTTT.

This chain connects TRBV28 to TRBJ1-4; the D is unclear. This CDR3 is 15 amino acids long. V was trimmed by 5 bases and J by 8 bases, leaving 18 bases between them. The V gene's germline CDR1 is MDHEN and CDR2 SYDVKM. The CDR3 sequence is CASSLRTLRAEKLFF. The DNA for the CDR3 is TGTGCCAGCAGTCTTCGGACCCTAAGGGCAGAAAAACTGTTTTTT.

This clonotype has at least ten counts. The CDR3 region has the DNA TGTGCCAGCAGGGCAGAGACAGGGATCTATGGCTACACCTTC. Residues: CASRAETGIYGYTF. The chain links TRBV12-3 or TRBV12-4 to TRBJ1-2; 7 bases are a match to TRBD1. CDR3 size: 14 residues. After removal of 6 bases from V and 4 bases from J, the junction contained 8 bases not matched to a gene.

This clonotype was picked up a small number of times. The DNA of the CDR3 is TGTGCCACCAGCAGAAGGGACAGCTTAAACATTCAGTACTTC. Translating gives CATSRRDSLNIQYF. The rearrangement uses TRBV15 and TRBJ2-4; 7 positions match TRBD1. CDR1 and CDR2 (germline): LNHNV, YYDKDF (reference sequence). J gave up 6 bases and V 2 bases, and 4 bases lay outside the gene matches. The CDR3 is 14 residues long.

The chain combines TRBV20-1 with TRBJ1-1; D is perhaps TRBD1 (5 bases). Germline loops: CDR1 DFQATT, CDR2 SNEGSKA (reference sequence). Trimming cost V 6 bases and J 0 bases, with 20 bases left between them. This CDR3 is built from 16 residues. CDR3 coding DNA: TGCAGTGCCAACAGGCCGGGGGTAGGGATGAACACTGAAGCTTTCTTT. Protein sequence: CSANRPGVGMNTEAFF.

The sample holds many counts of this clonotype. The rearrangement links TRBV7-2 to TRBJ2-1; D may correspond to TRBD1 or TRBD2 (5 bases each). The CDR3 has 15 residues. The V gene's germline CDR1 is SGHTA and CDR2 FQGNSA. Trimming pared 5 bases from V and 6 bases from J, leaving 17 bases between. The CDR3 nucleotides are TGTGCCAGCAGCCGGGTGGGACCCCCGGGCAATGAGCAGTTCTTC. Amino acids: CASSRVGPPGNEQFF.

The chain recombines TRBV20-1 with TRBJ2-7; D gene unclear. CDR1 and CDR2 from the germline V gene are DFQATT and SNEGSKA (reference sequence). The CDR3 is made up of 14 amino acids. Trimming pared 2 bases from V and 2 bases from J, leaving 13 bases between. The CDR3: CSARLRAEAYEQYF. In DNA form, the CDR3 reads TGCAGTGCTAGACTGCGTGCAGAAGCCTACGAGCAGTACTTC.

This clonotype was recorded many times. The gene calls are TRBV20-1 and TRBJ2-1; 8 nucleotides agree with TRBD2. Germline lookup yields CDR1 DFQATT and CDR2 SNEGSKA (reference sequence). V lost 4 bases and J lost 7; bases outside the gene matches: 3. The CDR3 runs to 12 residues. The CDR3, as DNA: TGCAGTGCTAAGCGCGGGGGGAATGAGCAGTTCTTC. Protein product: CSAKRGGNEQFF.

This clonotype showed up many times. The chain has TRBV7-2 and TRBJ2-3, with D unclear. Looked up from germline, CDR1 is SGHTA and CDR2 is FQGNSA. V lost 0 bases to trimming and J lost 2 bases, with 9 bases between them. The CDR3 has 15 residues. The CDR3, as DNA: TGTGCCAGCAGCTTAGCAGCCAGGCACACAGATACGCAGTATTTT. This gives the protein CASSLAARHTDTQYF.